This T cell receptor (beta chain) was sequenced in a study of blood T cell repertoires in COVID-19. Comments on this clone: This CDR3 is also generated by other DNA sequences in the sample.

This CDR3 has 15 residues. Between the trimmed V and J ends, which lost 4 bases and 1 base, there was a span of 10 bases. Looked up from germline, CDR1 is KGHSH and CDR2 is LQKENI. Original handling: Nucleated cell counts were estimated from reference gene primer amplification. Only in-frame clones appear in the TCRdb table, and some are missing; sequencing was by immunoSEQ multiplex PCR. For V, J and clone size, that table is used; D and trimming come from the DNA. This sample has 200,000 to 250,000 clones; roughly 80% occur once, and the top ten carry approximately 2.6%. The V gene is TRBV18, the J gene TRBJ1-4, with D tentatively TRBD1 (5 bases). This sequence originates from a woman in her 70s with active or convalescent COVID-19. The specimen was peripheral blood. CDR3 coding DNA: TGTGCCAGCTCACGTTCGGGGGGAACTAATGAAAAACTGTTTTTT. Translating gives CASSRSGGTNEKLFF.